The present entry profiles one T cell receptor beta chain with its context. Per germline, CDR1 SGHNT and CDR2 YENEEA. The V gene end was trimmed by 1 base and the J gene end by 4 bases; junction bases not matched to a gene: 4. The CDR3 runs 15 residues. These data are taken from a study of T cell changes during pregnancy in multiple sclerosis. Using immunoSEQ multiplex PCR, the repertoire was profiled, and TCRdb retains in-frame clones only, with some absent. The table has 65,000 to 85,000 clones, under 90% seen once. The sequence came from a female donor in good health, enrolled as a control in a pregnancy study. The source was peripheral blood, collected after pregnancy. This chain links TRBV11-3 with TRBJ2-3; TRBD2 aligns across 8 bases. The DNA of the CDR3 is TGTGCCAGCAGCTTAGCGGCTAGCGGGCCAGATACGCAGTATTTT. It encodes CASSLAASGPDTQYF.